This TCR beta chain originates from a study of shared clonotypes between healthy human individuals. Study-level findings and limits: Depth was large, yet rarefaction showed that sorted-subset sequencing was incomplete. Naive subsets tended to show greater estimated richness than memory subsets. Genetic and exposure-history diversity was limited by the few donors.

Turning to this clone: The antigen remains unidentified.

It was across several immunoSEQ plates that each subset's genomic DNA was evenly split. Libraries were prepared by immunoSEQ multiplex PCR; TCRdb keeps only in-frame clonotypes and omits some of them. The sample lists about 800,000 clones, about 96% occurring once. The naive CD8 subset, CD45RO-negative cells positively selected for CCR7, excluded terminally differentiated effector memory CD45RA+ cells. V trimming: 3 bases; J trimming: 7 bases; junction bases outside the gene matches: 7. Germline values: CDR1 LGHNA, CDR2 YSLEER. The CDR3 totals 14 residues. The chain joins TRBV4-3 to TRBJ2-7, with TRBD1 matching over 9 bases. Sample: naive CD8+ T cells sorted from blood. The origin of this receptor is a man aged 30 to 39 in good health. The CDR3 sequence: CASSHGQGFREQYF. For the CDR3, the DNA is TGCGCCAGCAGCCACGGACAGGGGTTTAGGGAGCAGTACTTC.